This entry lists 5 T cell receptor beta chains sequenced from one sample in a study of molecular identifiers for immune sequencing clone quantification. TCRdb called the PCR reads again in MiXCR, with one record for every CDR3 protein. In the table there are about 9,800 distinct CDR3 sequences, approximately 19% of which are singletons. Sequenced sample: naive CD8+ T cells from blood, with Jurkat cell RNA spiked in. The subset: FACS-sorted CD8+CD4-CCR7+CD45RA+ naive T cells. The receptors shown here come from a human donor in good health. Some libraries in this study had Jurkat cell RNA spiked in.

This clonotype is categorized as medium-sized. This rearrangement joins TRBV4-1 to TRBJ2-7; 8 bases line up with TRBD1. The germline V gene encodes CDR1 MGHRA and CDR2 YSYEKL. Losses at the gene ends were 4 bases for V and 2 bases for J; bases not matched to a gene: 4. This CDR3 contains 14 residues. CDR3 sequence reads: CASSLPDRAYEQYF. Written as DNA, the CDR3 is TGCGCCAGCAGCCTACCGGACAGGGCCTACGAGCAGTACTTC.

By frequency in the sample, this clonotype is medium-sized (0.01 to 0.1%). CDR3 in amino acids: CASSLGFEAFF. DNA for the CDR3: TGCGCCAGCAGCTTGGGCTTTGAAGCTTTCTTT. The chain uses TRBV5-1 and TRBJ1-1; D ambiguous. CDR3 length: 11 residues. The V end was cut by 0 bases, the J end by 7 bases, with 4 bases between. Germline-derived CDR1 and CDR2 are SGHRS and YFSETQ. Variable domain in full (rest from reference TRBV5-1 and TRBJ1-1): KAGVTQTPRYLIKTRGQQVTLSCSPISGHRSVSWYQQTPGQGLQFLFEYFSETQRNKGNFPGRFSGRQFSNSRSEMNVSTLELGDSALYLCASSLGFEAFFGQGTRLTVV.

This clonotype counts as medium-sized. The rearrangement uses TRBV27 and TRBJ2-3; D unclear. Germline values: CDR1 MNHEY, CDR2 SMNVEV (reference sequence). This CDR3 is built from 15 residues. With 2 bases removed from V and 2 bases from J, the gap between germline ends came to 11 bases. The CDR3 loop is CASSLGSAYTDTQYF. CDR3 nucleotide sequence: TGTGCCAGCAGTTTAGGTTCGGCCTACACAGATACGCAGTATTTT.

By sample fraction, this clonotype is medium-sized. The chain has TRBV7-8 and TRBJ1-1; D is ambiguous. V was pared by 1 base and J by 0 bases, with 9 bases between. The CDR3 runs 15 residues. Germline loops: CDR1 SGHVS, CDR2 FQNEAQ. The CDR3 bases are TGTGCCAGCAGCTTAGTCGCTAGCTTGAACACTGAAGCTTTCTTT. This sequence encodes CASSLVASLNTEAFF.

This clonotype was seen repeatedly, ten times or more. CDR3 nucleotide sequence: TGTGCCAGCAGTCAACAGGGGCCCGAGCAGTACTTC. Residues: CASSQQGPEQYF. This chain uses TRBV27 with TRBJ2-7, with 7 bases fitting TRBD1. The CDR3 has 12 residues. V lost 5 bases and J lost 6; bases outside the gene matches: 4. Looked up from germline, CDR1 is MNHEY and CDR2 is SMNVEV (reference sequence).